A single sample is the source of the 6 T cell receptor beta chains below, sequenced in a study of blood T cell repertoires in COVID-19. Sequencing used immunoSEQ multiplex PCR; TCRdb keeps in-frame clones, though not all of them. The sample carries about 350,000 clones, over 85% recorded once. Specimen: peripheral blood. The receptor set was obtained from a woman aged 60 to 75 with COVID-19, enrolled during active disease.

This clone was seen a handful of times. This chain connects TRBV29-1 to TRBJ2-5; perhaps TRBD2 as D (6 bases). From germline, CDR1 is SQVTM and CDR2 ANQGSEA. The V end was cut by 6 bases, the J end by 4 bases, with 12 bases between. The CDR3 has 12 residues. The CDR3 protein is CSVPGLGETQYF. The DNA of the CDR3 is TGCAGCGTACCGGGACTTGGAGAGACCCAGTACTTC.

The chain couples TRBV5-1 to TRBJ1-2; 7 bases are shared with TRBD1. With 3 bases clipped from V and 5 bases from J, the junction kept 10 bases outside the gene matches. Germline CDR1 and CDR2: SGHRS and YFSETQ. CDR3 size: 15 residues. This CDR3 reads CASSSSGGSSYGYTF. The CDR3 DNA reads as TGCGCCAGCAGCTCCTCAGGGGGAAGTTCGTATGGCTACACCTTC.

The V and J genes are TRBV19 and TRBJ1-2, with 7 nucleotides matching TRBD1. Germline values: CDR1 LNHDA, CDR2 SQIVND (reference sequence). V lost 7 bases to trimming and J lost 4 bases; unmatched junction nucleotides: 6. The CDR3 runs to 13 residues. For the CDR3, the DNA is TGTGCCAGTACCGGGACAGCCCTCTATGGCTACACCTTC. Amino acid sequence: CASTGTALYGYTF.

The rearrangement uses TRBV28 and TRBJ1-3; TRBD1 might be the D (5 bases). This CDR3 contains 13 residues. CDR1 MDHEN and CDR2 SYDVKM come from the germline V gene. Trimming removed 5 bases from V and 7 bases from J, with 12 bases in between. CDR3 in amino acids: CASSASGGNTIYF. The CDR3 DNA reads as TGTGCCAGCAGTGCGAGTGGGGGGAACACCATATATTTT.

The V gene is TRBV5-1, the J gene TRBJ1-1; a weak D match, TRBD1 (5 bases). This CDR3 is built from 14 residues. From germline, CDR1 is SGHRS and CDR2 YFSETQ. Between the trimmed V and J ends, which lost 4 bases and 7 bases, there was a span of 17 bases. This chain's CDR3 is CASSLGFFQGEAFF. For the CDR3, the DNA is TGCGCCAGCAGCCTTGGGTTCTTCCAGGGTGAAGCTTTCTTT. Together with reference TRBV5-1 and TRBJ1-1, the CDR3 gives the full variable domain: KAGVTQTPRYLIKTRGQQVTLSCSPISGHRSVSWYQQTPGQGLQFLFEYFSETQRNKGNFPGRFSGRQFSNSRSEMNVSTLELGDSALYLCASSLGFFQGEAFFGQGTRLTVV.

This clone was seen only once. The chain employs TRBV5-1 and TRBJ1-2; 9 bases fit TRBD1. V shed 2 bases and J 6 bases; nucleotides not matched to a gene: 11. This CDR3 comprises 16 residues. Germline loops: CDR1 SGHRS, CDR2 YFSETQ. CDR3 bases: TGCGCCAGCAGCTTATCTTCCGGGACAGGGTTTAATGGCTACACCTTC. Its protein is CASSLSSGTGFNGYTF.